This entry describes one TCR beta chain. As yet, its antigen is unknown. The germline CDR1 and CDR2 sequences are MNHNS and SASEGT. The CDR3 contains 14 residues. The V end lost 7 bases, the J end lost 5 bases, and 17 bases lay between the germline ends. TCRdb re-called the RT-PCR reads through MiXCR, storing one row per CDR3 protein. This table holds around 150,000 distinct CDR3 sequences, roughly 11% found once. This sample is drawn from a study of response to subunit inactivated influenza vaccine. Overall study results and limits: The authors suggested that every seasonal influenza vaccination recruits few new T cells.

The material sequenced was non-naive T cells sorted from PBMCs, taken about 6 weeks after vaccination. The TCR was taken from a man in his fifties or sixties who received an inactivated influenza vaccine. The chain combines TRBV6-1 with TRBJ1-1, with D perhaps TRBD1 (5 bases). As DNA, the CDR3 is TGTGCCAGCATCCAAATGGGGGGTGGGACTGAAGCTTTCTTT. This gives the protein CASIQMGGGTEAFF.